This TCR beta chain was sequenced during a study of blood T cell repertoires in COVID-19. For the study at large: From T cells, B-cell-depleted T cells, or PBMCs came the material, which was cDNA or gDNA.

This clone has just a few counts. Trimming removed 11 bases at V and 6 bases at J, with 7 bases between. This CDR3 is built from 9 residues. Germline V gives CDR1 SEHNR, CDR2 FQNEAQ (reference sequence). Here immunoSEQ multiplex PCR was the method, and the copy in TCRdb shows in-frame clones only, minus some. The sample includes about 85,000 clones, almost 85% of them seen just once. The chain carries TRBV7-9 and TRBJ1-1; D gene uncertain. The sequence was obtained from a woman at least 80 years old with acute or convalescent COVID-19. Material: peripheral blood. This CDR3 reads CAAGSEAFF. Written as DNA, the CDR3 is TGTGCCGCGGGGTCTGAAGCTTTCTTT. The full variable domain, in which reference TRBV7-9 and TRBJ1-1 provide the parts outside the CDR3, is DTGVSQNPRHKITKRGQNVTFRCDPISEHNRLYWYRQTLGQGPEFLTYFQNEAQLEKSRLLSDRFSAERPKGSFSTLEIQRTEQGDSAMYLCAAGSEAFFGQGTRLTVV.